The clone carrying this T cell receptor (beta chain) came up a few times. This sample is drawn from a study of regulatory T cells in long-lasting Graves disease. Stated time point: newly diagnosed GD, antithyroid drugs for less than 3 months. Scientists built the TCR library using RNA that was extracted from PBMCs. The CDR3 contains 15 residues. The V end was cut by 1 base, the J end by 2 bases, with 9 bases between. CDR1 and CDR2 from the germline V gene are MGHRA and YSYEKL. Sequencing libraries for TCR beta were prepared with iRepertoire HTBI primers and Arm-PCR of CDR3 regions. TCRdb itself ran the multiplex PCR reads through MiXCR, one entry per CDR3 protein. The data contain hundreds of thousands of distinct CDR3 sequences, roughly 15% of them singletons. The same sample was also studied in work on T cells in Graves' hyperthyroidism and ophthalmopathy.

The receptor was derived from a woman in her 30s with Graves disease. V and J are TRBV4-1 and TRBJ2-1; D gene uncertain. The sequences come from peripheral blood mononuclear cells (PBMCs), collected at new diagnosis, from a patient treated with antithyroid drugs. CDR3 residues: CASSQADHTYNEQFF. The CDR3 region has the DNA TGCGCCAGCAGCCAAGCCGACCACACCTACAATGAGCAGTTCTTC.